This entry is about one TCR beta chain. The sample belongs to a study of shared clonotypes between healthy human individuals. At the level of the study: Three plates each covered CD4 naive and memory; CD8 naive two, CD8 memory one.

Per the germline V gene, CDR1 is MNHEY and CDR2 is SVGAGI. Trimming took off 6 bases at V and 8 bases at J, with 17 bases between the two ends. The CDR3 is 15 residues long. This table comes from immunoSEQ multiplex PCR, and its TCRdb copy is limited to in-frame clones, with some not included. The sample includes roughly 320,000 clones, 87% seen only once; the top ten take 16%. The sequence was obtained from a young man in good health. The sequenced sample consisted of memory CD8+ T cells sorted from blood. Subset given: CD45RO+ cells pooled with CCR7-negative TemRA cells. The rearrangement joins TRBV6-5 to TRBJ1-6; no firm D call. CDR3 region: CASSLLEGIDSPLHF. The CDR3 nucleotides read TGTGCCAGCAGCCTACTCGAGGGAATAGATTCACCCCTCCACTTT.